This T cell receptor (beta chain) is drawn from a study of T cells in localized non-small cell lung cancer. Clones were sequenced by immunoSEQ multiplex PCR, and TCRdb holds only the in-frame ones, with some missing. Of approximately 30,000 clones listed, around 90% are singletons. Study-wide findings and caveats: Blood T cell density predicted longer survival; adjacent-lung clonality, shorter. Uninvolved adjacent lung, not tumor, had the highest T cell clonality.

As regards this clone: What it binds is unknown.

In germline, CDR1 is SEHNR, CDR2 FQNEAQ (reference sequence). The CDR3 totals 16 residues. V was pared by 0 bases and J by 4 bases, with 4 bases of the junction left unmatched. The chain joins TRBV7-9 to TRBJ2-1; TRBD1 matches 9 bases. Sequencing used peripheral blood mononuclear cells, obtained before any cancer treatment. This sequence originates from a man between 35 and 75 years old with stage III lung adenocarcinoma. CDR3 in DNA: TGTGCCAGCAGCTTAGCTGGGACAGGGTCATACAATGAGCAGTTCTTC. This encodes CASSLAGTGSYNEQFF.